Shown below are 25 T cell receptor beta chains from a single sample sequenced in a study of PD-1 blockade in mismatch repair-deficient tumors. Here immunoSEQ multiplex PCR was the method, and the copy in TCRdb shows in-frame clones only, minus some. The table includes 56,000 or so clones, over 70% detected once. The source was peripheral blood, collected less than 21 weeks after starting pembrolizumab. These receptors came from an adult with mismatch repair-deficient cancer.

CDR3 residues: CASSLTMTEQHEQFF. The CDR3 coding sequence is TGTGCCAGCAGCTTAACTATGACAGAGCAACATGAGCAGTTCTTC. The chain is built from TRBV7-3 and TRBJ2-1; tentative D call: TRBD1 (5 bases). Looked up from germline, CDR1 is SGHTA and CDR2 is FQGTGA. The CDR3 contains 15 residues. V was shortened by 0 bases and J by 8 bases, with 14 bases between the two germline ends.

V usage is TRBV28 and J usage is TRBJ1-2; no clear D gene. The germline V gene encodes CDR1 MDHEN and CDR2 SYDVKM. This CDR3 is built from 14 residues. V was cut by 7 bases and J by 4 bases, with 16 bases left in between. The DNA for the CDR3 is TGTGCCAGCAATTTGCGGGCGACTGGCTATGGCTACACCTTC. This encodes CASNLRATGYGYTF.

This clone has a handful of counts. The genes are TRBV27 and TRBJ1-5; 7 bases match TRBD1. This CDR3 comprises 14 residues. The ends lost 8 bases at V and 3 bases at J; junction bases unmatched: 7. Germline V gene sequence: CDR1 MNHEY, CDR2 SMNVEV (reference sequence). CDR3 loop: CASAKGQHNQPQHF. In nucleotides, the CDR3 is TGTGCCAGCGCCAAGGGACAGCACAATCAGCCCCAGCATTTT.

The CDR3 region has the DNA TGTGCCAGCAGCTTGGAGGCGGGTAGCTACGAGCAGTACTTC. It is translated as CASSLEAGSYEQYF. The chain joins TRBV5-5 to TRBJ2-7, with D possibly matching TRBD2 (5 bases). The CDR3 spans 14 residues. In germline, CDR1 is SGHKS, CDR2 YYEKEE (reference sequence). With 0 bases removed from V and 3 bases from J, the gap between germline ends came to 10 bases.

The chain links TRBV27 to TRBJ2-3; D is unresolved. Germline V gene lookup returns CDR1 MNHEY and CDR2 SMNVEV (reference sequence). This CDR3 contains 16 residues. Trimming took off 2 bases at V and 2 bases at J, with 14 bases between the two ends. The DNA for the CDR3 is TGTGCCAGCAGTTTAGGACCCCAAGGGCTCACAGATACGCAGTATTTT. The encoded protein is CASSLGPQGLTDTQYF.

This chain links TRBV2 with TRBJ2-7, with D possibly TRBD2 on 6 matching bases. Trimming took 4 bases from V and 2 from J, leaving 12 bases between them. This CDR3 is 14 amino acids long. Per germline, CDR1 SNHLY and CDR2 FYNNEI. The CDR3 sequence is CASSAEGGPYEQYF. Written as DNA, the CDR3 is TGTGCCAGCAGTGCGGAGGGAGGCCCCTACGAGCAGTACTTC.

The chain combines TRBV19 with TRBJ2-1, with 7 bases lining up with TRBD1. CDR1 is LNHDA, CDR2 SQIVND, per germline (reference sequence). The V segment lost 1 base and the J segment 6 bases; nucleotides outside the gene matches: 6. The CDR3 consists of 15 residues. CDR3 coding DNA: TGTGCCAGTAGTATAGCCGGGTCAGGGGGCAATGAGCAGTTCTTC. The encoded protein is CASSIAGSGGNEQFF.

This clone was observed a handful of times. The chain links TRBV2 to TRBJ2-1; D gene unclear. V was clipped by 4 bases and J by 1 base, with 11 bases between them. In germline, CDR1 is SNHLY, CDR2 FYNNEI. The CDR3 totals 15 residues. CDR3: CASSAQRVSYNEQFF. In nucleotides, the CDR3 is TGTGCCAGCAGTGCCCAGCGTGTGTCCTACAATGAGCAGTTCTTC.

The V and J genes are TRBV5-1 and TRBJ2-7; maybe TRBD2 (5 bases). The germline V gene encodes CDR1 SGHRS and CDR2 YFSETQ. The CDR3 loop spans 14 amino acids. Deletions cut 1 base from V and 0 bases from J, with 8 bases between. The CDR3 DNA is TGCGCCAGCAGCTTGAGAACTAGCTCCTACGAGCAGTACTTC. Encoded protein: CASSLRTSSYEQYF.

This clone was found a few times. CDR3 bases: TGTGCCAGCAGCTCGACAGGGGCCTCTGGGGCCAACGTCCTGACTTTC. This translates into CASSSTGASGANVLTF. This chain connects TRBV11-1 to TRBJ2-6, with 8 bases matching TRBD1. Trimming took 4 bases from V and 0 from J; bases not matched to a gene: 2. The CDR3 has 16 amino acids. Germline V gene data show CDR1 as SGHAT and CDR2 as FQDESV (reference sequence).

The V and J genes are TRBV5-1 and TRBJ2-7; perhaps TRBD2 as D (6 bases). This CDR3 is built from 15 residues. Germline CDR1 SGHRS, CDR2 YFSETQ. Trimming stripped 1 base from V and 0 bases from J, with 11 bases between. Written as DNA, the CDR3 is TGCGCCAGCAGCTTGTCGGAGGGAGGCTCCTACGAGCAGTACTTC. Translating gives CASSLSEGGSYEQYF.

V and J are TRBV6-6 and TRBJ1-1; 7 nucleotides agree with TRBD1. The CDR3 contains 11 residues. With V trimmed by 6 bases and J by 7 bases, 2 bases remained unmatched. Germline lookup yields CDR1 MNHNY and CDR2 SVGAGI (reference sequence). This CDR3 is CASRNRGEAFF. CDR3 nucleotides: TGTGCCAGCAGAAACAGGGGTGAAGCTTTCTTT.

The chain is built from TRBV11-2 and TRBJ2-2; unclear D gene. This CDR3 comprises 14 residues. V lost 4 bases and J 0 bases, leaving 6 bases between the germline ends. Looked up from germline, CDR1 is SGHAT and CDR2 is FQNNGV. CDR3 coding DNA: TGTGCCAGCAGCTCAAACCCGAACACCGGGGAGCTGTTTTTT. This codes for CASSSNPNTGELFF.

The chain couples TRBV5-3 to TRBJ2-1, with a tentative D call TRBD2 (5 bases). TRBV5-3 is reported as an ORF; its role is uncertain. The germline V and J ends were trimmed by 8 bases and 6 bases, with 15 bases remaining between them. The CDR3 runs 13 residues. This CDR3 is CASRGYEGNEQFF. CDR3 nucleotide sequence: TGTGCCAGCCGCGGGTACGAGGGCAATGAGCAGTTCTTC.

V gene TRBV29-1 combines with J gene TRBJ2-3; 8 positions match TRBD1. With 3 bases clipped from V and 5 bases from J, the junction kept 7 bases outside the gene matches. Germline values: CDR1 SQVTM, CDR2 ANQGSEA. CDR3 size: 14 residues. CDR3 sequence: CSVEPGRGRDTQYF. DNA of the CDR3: TGCAGCGTTGAGCCGGGCAGGGGGCGAGATACGCAGTATTTT.

The table lists this clone with a count of one. The chain joins TRBV6-1 to TRBJ2-2, with TRBD2 matching over 14 bases. J was trimmed by 5 bases and V by 1 base; bases with no gene match: 0. This CDR3 comprises 16 residues. Looked up from germline, CDR1 is MNHNS and CDR2 is SASEGT. The CDR3: CASSEGTSGRTGELFF. CDR3 sequence (DNA): TGTGCCAGCAGTGAAGGGACTAGCGGGAGGACCGGGGAGCTGTTTTTT.

V is TRBV5-6 and J is TRBJ2-5, with TRBD2 as a possible D gene (6 bases). Trimming pared 4 bases from V and 5 bases from J, leaving 18 bases between. From germline, CDR1 is SGHDT and CDR2 YYEEEE. This CDR3 has 15 amino acids. The DNA of the CDR3 is TGTGCCAGCAGCCCTATGGGACTGAAAGGCGAGACCCAGTACTTC. It encodes CASSPMGLKGETQYF.

This sequence joins TRBV4-1 and TRBJ2-7; D may be TRBD1 (6 bases). The germline CDR1 and CDR2 sequences are MGHRA and YSYEKL. V was pared by 4 bases and J by 3 bases, with 19 bases between. This CDR3 spans 16 amino acids. CDR3: CASSLPTVQGRYEQYF. The CDR3 nucleotides read TGCGCCAGCAGCCTACCCACCGTACAGGGCCGCTACGAGCAGTACTTC.

The table lists this clone with a few counts. The chain joins TRBV2 to TRBJ2-7, with D possibly TRBD1 on 5 matching bases. Trimming cost V 1 base and J 0 bases, with 10 bases left between them. CDR3 length: 15 amino acids. Per the germline V gene, CDR1 is SNHLY and CDR2 is FYNNEI. This chain's CDR3 is CASSEGQPYSYEQYF. CDR3 bases: TGTGCCAGCAGTGAAGGACAGCCTTACTCCTACGAGCAGTACTTC.

The chain carries TRBV4-1 and TRBJ2-1; 9 bases align to TRBD2. The CDR3 contains 18 residues. Trimming cost V 4 bases and J 4 bases; bases outside gene matches: 14. Germline CDR1 MGHRA, CDR2 YSYEKL. CDR3 amino acids: CASSLNPSTSGTYNEQFF. DNA for the CDR3: TGCGCCAGCAGCCTCAACCCATCGACTAGCGGTACTTACAATGAGCAGTTCTTC.

This clone was recorded a few times. The chain recombines TRBV15 with TRBJ2-1, with 12 bases matching TRBD2. CDR3 length: 15 residues. The germline V gene has CDR1 LNHNV and CDR2 YYDKDF (reference sequence). Unmatched junction bases numbered 7, after V lost 5 bases and J lost 8 bases. This chain's CDR3 is CATSGPSGRAHEQFF. The CDR3 nucleotides read TGTGCCACCAGCGGCCCTAGCGGGAGGGCCCATGAGCAGTTCTTC.

This clone was recorded once. This chain links TRBV4-2 with TRBJ1-2, with TRBD1 as a possible D gene (5 bases). The V end lost 4 bases, the J end lost 5 bases, and 17 bases lay between the germline ends. The CDR3 is 15 amino acids. The germline V gene encodes CDR1 LGHNA and CDR2 YNFKEQ. The CDR3 sequence: CASSPDPGTRYGYTF. The CDR3, as DNA: TGTGCCAGCAGCCCCGATCCCGGGACGAGATATGGCTACACCTTC.

This clone was seen only once. The rearrangement uses TRBV11-1 and TRBJ2-1, with 12 bases lining up with TRBD2. V trimming: 5 bases; J trimming: 8 bases; junction bases outside the gene matches: 1. The germline V gene has CDR1 SGHAT and CDR2 FQDESV (reference sequence). This CDR3 has 13 amino acids. CDR3 coding DNA: TGTGCCAGCAGCACTAGCGGGAGGTATGAGCAGTTCTTC. It encodes CASSTSGRYEQFF.

This chain connects TRBV18 to TRBJ1-1, with a tentative D call TRBD1 (5 bases). Germline lookup yields CDR1 KGHSH and CDR2 LQKENI. This CDR3 spans 14 amino acids. The ends were cut back, 2 bases at V and 7 bases at J, with 14 bases in the middle. CDR3: CASSPSERGGEAFF. In nucleotides, the CDR3 is TGTGCCAGCTCACCATCGGAGCGGGGGGGTGAAGCTTTCTTT.

The V and J genes are TRBV6-1 and TRBJ2-7; 7 bases are shared with TRBD1. Germline V gene lookup returns CDR1 MNHNS and CDR2 SASEGT. Trimming removed 0 bases from V and 5 bases from J; junction bases left unmatched: 10. The CDR3 loop spans 16 amino acids. The CDR3 DNA follows: TGTGCCAGCAGTGAAGCGACGACAGGGTCCGGGCACGAGCAGTACTTC. It yields the protein CASSEATTGSGHEQYF.